The 28 T cell receptor beta chains below all came from one sample that was sequenced in a study of immune evolution from preneoplasia to lung adenocarcinoma. Sequenced by immunoSEQ multiplex PCR; TCRdb stores in-frame clones only, minus some. Among some 5,200 clones, about four fifths were seen once, and the ten largest hold 13% to 15%. Sequences were obtained from FFPE normal lung tissue adjacent to the tumor. The receptors originated from a person between 50 and 70 years old with lung adenocarcinoma.

The chain employs TRBV7-2 and TRBJ1-1; D gene uncertain. The CDR3 is 13 residues long. Trimming took 1 base from V and 1 from J, leaving 4 bases between them. Germline assignment: CDR1 SGHTA and CDR2 FQGNSA. The chain's CDR3 is CASSLGSNTEAFF. In DNA form, the CDR3 reads TGTGCCAGCAGCTTAGGGTCGAACACTGAAGCTTTCTTT. Full variable domain (outside the CDR3, taken from reference TRBV7-2 and TRBJ1-1): GAGVSQSPSNKVTEKGKDVELRCDPISGHTALYWYRQSLGQGLEFLIYFQGNSAPDKSGLPSDRFSAERTGGSVSTLTIQRTQQEDSAVYLCASSLGSNTEAFFGQGTRLTVV.

The chain is built from TRBV7-8 and TRBJ1-4; no clear D. Per the germline V gene, CDR1 is SGHVS and CDR2 is FQNEAQ. The CDR3 spans 16 residues. With 5 bases removed from V and 0 bases from J, the gap between germline ends came to 13 bases. The chain's CDR3 is CASSQRQGATNEKLFF. Written as DNA, the CDR3 is TGTGCCAGCAGCCAGCGGCAAGGCGCAACTAATGAAAAACTGTTTTTT.

This sequence joins TRBV5-1 and TRBJ2-7, with D tentatively TRBD2 (5 bases). This CDR3 comprises 14 residues. The germline V gene encodes CDR1 SGHRS and CDR2 YFSETQ. Trimming shortened V by 1 base and J by 4 bases, and 12 bases separated the two germline ends. The CDR3 loop reads CASSLRAEGYEQYF. The CDR3 DNA follows: TGCGCCAGCAGCTTGAGGGCAGAGGGATACGAGCAGTACTTC.

This clone was picked up one time. This chain connects TRBV19 to TRBJ1-1; D gene unclear. Germline CDR1 is LNHDA and CDR2 is SQIVND (reference sequence). CDR3 length: 13 residues. V lost 0 bases and J 2 bases, leaving 4 bases between the germline ends. The CDR3 protein is CASSIEGNTEAFF. CDR3 sequence (DNA): TGTGCCAGTAGTATAGAAGGAAACACTGAAGCTTTCTTT.

The CDR3 is CASSFYTIGNQPQHF. The CDR3 nucleotides read TGTGCCAGCAGTTTTTACACCATTGGCAATCAGCCCCAGCATTTT. This chain joins TRBV28 and TRBJ1-5; D not certain. V gave up 3 bases and J gave up 2 bases, with 11 bases separating them. Germline V gene lookup returns CDR1 MDHEN and CDR2 SYDVKM. There are 15 residues in the CDR3.

This clone was recorded a few times. This chain connects TRBV29-1 to TRBJ1-1; no reliable D call. CDR3 length: 12 residues. CDR1 SQVTM and CDR2 ANQGSEA come from the germline V gene. The V end was cut by 6 bases, the J end by 5 bases, with 13 bases between. In DNA, the CDR3 is TGCAGCGTAGGACCGAAGGAGACTGAAGCTTTCTTT. Amino acid sequence: CSVGPKETEAFF.

This rearrangement joins TRBV18 to TRBJ2-6; the match to TRBD1 covers 9 bases. The CDR3 is 18 residues long. V was clipped by 4 bases and J by 0 bases; unmatched bases: 7. The germline V gene has CDR1 KGHSH and CDR2 LQKENI. CDR3 sequence (DNA): TGTGCCAGCTCACTACAGGGGGCTGCTAGCTCTGGGGCCAACGTCCTGACTTTC. Translating it yields CASSLQGAASSGANVLTF.

The chain has TRBV19 and TRBJ2-7, with D maybe TRBD1 (6 bases). From germline, CDR1 is LNHDA and CDR2 SQIVND (reference sequence). CDR3 length: 13 residues. V gave up 5 bases and J gave up 2 bases, with 10 bases separating them. The CDR3 DNA reads TGTGCCAGTAGTCCCGACAGGACCTACGAGCAGTACTTC. This sequence encodes CASSPDRTYEQYF. Full variable domain (outside the CDR3, taken from reference TRBV19 and TRBJ2-7): DGGITQSPKYLFRKEGQNVTLSCEQNLNHDAMYWYRQDPGQGLRLIYYSQIVNDFQKGDIAEGYSVSREKKESFPLTVTSAQKNPTAFYLCASSPDRTYEQYFGPGTRLTVT.

The CDR3 sequence: CASSVGVDSNQPQHF. As DNA, the CDR3 is TGTGCCAGCAGCGTAGGTGTCGATAGCAATCAGCCCCAGCATTTT. The genes are TRBV9 and TRBJ1-5; D gene unclear. The V end lost 0 bases, the J end lost 0 bases, and 7 bases lay between the germline ends. The CDR3 extends over 15 amino acids. Looked up from germline, CDR1 is SGDLS and CDR2 is YYNGEE.

This chain connects TRBV5-4 to TRBJ2-1, with a weak D call TRBD1 (6 bases). V lost 3 bases, J lost 0 bases, and 13 bases lay in between. The CDR3 extends over 16 amino acids. Germline V gene sequence: CDR1 SGHNT, CDR2 YYREEE (reference sequence). CDR3 sequence: CASSSETGRSYNEQFF. The CDR3 DNA is TGTGCCAGCAGCTCTGAGACAGGTCGCTCCTACAATGAGCAGTTCTTC.

V usage is TRBV9 and J usage is TRBJ1-4; 10 nucleotides line up with TRBD1. The CDR3 is 21 amino acids. The J segment lost 5 bases and the V segment lost 6 bases, leaving 25 bases of the junction unmatched. CDR1 SGDLS and CDR2 YYNGEE come from the germline V gene. The CDR3 region is CASTDTDMTGGDTRSNEKLFF. CDR3 in DNA: TGTGCCAGCACCGATACCGATATGACAGGGGGCGATACCAGGTCGAATGAAAAACTGTTTTTT.

V usage is TRBV6-6 and J usage is TRBJ1-1, with D tentatively TRBD1 (5 bases). This CDR3 spans 12 amino acids. From germline, CDR1 is MNHNY and CDR2 SVGAGI (reference sequence). Trimming took 2 bases from V and 7 from J, leaving 8 bases between them. In nucleotides, the CDR3 is TGTGCCAGCAGTTACGACAGCTATGAAGCTTTCTTT. As protein: CASSYDSYEAFF.

This rearrangement joins TRBV30 to TRBJ1-2; perhaps TRBD1 as D (6 bases). The CDR3 spans 14 residues. Trimming removed 2 bases from V and 5 bases from J, with 15 bases in between. CDR1 GTSNPN and CDR2 SVGIG come from the germline V gene (reference sequence). CDR3 residues: CAWSLRGRGYGYTF. The CDR3 bases are TGTGCCTGGAGTCTCAGGGGAAGAGGTTATGGCTACACCTTC.

J is TRBJ2-1 and V is TRBV7-8, with D perhaps given as TRBD1 or TRBD2 (5 bases each). The germline CDR1 and CDR2 sequences are SGHVS and FQNEAQ. The CDR3 is 14 amino acids. Deletions cut 5 bases from V and 8 bases from J, with 16 bases between. CDR3 sequence reads: CASSRGILADEQFF. DNA of the CDR3: TGTGCCAGCAGCCGGGGCATTTTGGCGGATGAGCAGTTCTTC.

The V gene is TRBV29-1, the J gene TRBJ1-5; TRBD1 matches at 9 bases. This CDR3 region has 13 residues. Germline CDR1 reads SQVTM; CDR2 reads ANQGSEA. Trimming removed 7 bases from V and 7 bases from J; junction bases left unmatched: 8. This chain's CDR3 is CSATPGQGQPQHF. For the CDR3, the DNA is TGCAGCGCTACTCCGGGACAGGGCCAGCCCCAGCATTTT.

This chain joins TRBV11-3 and TRBJ2-1, with 7 bases identical to TRBD1. This CDR3 is 15 amino acids long. CDR1 and CDR2 from the germline V gene are SGHNT and YENEEA. The V gene end was trimmed by 4 bases and the J gene end by 10 bases; junction bases not matched to a gene: 13. CDR3: CASSSRTGWPREQFF. The DNA of the CDR3 is TGTGCCAGCAGCTCCCGGACAGGTTGGCCAAGAGAGCAGTTCTTC.

This clone is labeled large. The chain links TRBV6-5 to TRBJ1-1; 7 bases agree with TRBD1. After removal of 0 bases from V and 2 bases from J, the junction contained 3 bases not matched to a gene. CDR1 MNHEY and CDR2 SVGAGI come from the germline V gene. CDR3 size: 15 residues. The CDR3 nucleotides are TGTGCCAGCAGTTACTCAGGGGGCGGAAACACTGAAGCTTTCTTT. This gives the protein CASSYSGGGNTEAFF.

CDR3 DNA: TGTGCCAGTAGCGAAGCCAAAAACATTCAGTACTTC. Translating gives CASSEAKNIQYF. The chain recombines TRBV19 with TRBJ2-4; the D is unclear. CDR1 and CDR2 (germline): LNHDA, SQIVND (reference sequence). The CDR3 extends over 12 amino acids. The germline V and J ends were trimmed by 6 bases and 0 bases, with 3 bases remaining between them.

The chain couples TRBV5-1 to TRBJ2-7; 9 bases map to TRBD1. The ends lost 4 bases at V and 3 bases at J; junction bases unmatched: 11. The CDR3 length is 16 residues. The V gene's germline CDR1 is SGHRS and CDR2 YFSETQ. The CDR3 nucleotides read TGCGCCAGCAGCCCCAGCTCCGGGACAGGGAACTACGAGCAGTACTTC. It yields the protein CASSPSSGTGNYEQYF.

This clone is large (0.1 to 1%) by share. The CDR3 region is CASRPTGSYEQYF. For the CDR3, the DNA is TGTGCCAGCAGACCGACAGGGTCCTACGAGCAGTACTTC. The chain combines TRBV27 with TRBJ2-7; 7 bases are a match to TRBD1. Germline V lookup: CDR1 MNHEY, CDR2 SMNVEV (reference sequence). V was clipped by 6 bases and J by 1 base; unmatched bases: 3. The CDR3 is 13 amino acids.

In DNA, the CDR3 is TGTGCCAGTATTAGGATTGTCGGGGACACTGAAGCTTTCTTT. Protein: CASIRIVGDTEAFF. The rearrangement joins TRBV19 to TRBJ1-1; D gene uncertain. The CDR3 length is 14 residues. V was pared by 7 bases and J by 3 bases, with 15 bases between. CDR1 is LNHDA, CDR2 SQIVND, per germline (reference sequence). The full variable domain, its missing parts supplied by reference TRBV19 and TRBJ1-1, is DGGITQSPKYLFRKEGQNVTLSCEQNLNHDAMYWYRQDPGQGLRLIYYSQIVNDFQKGDIAEGYSVSREKKESFPLTVTSAQKNPTAFYLCASIRIVGDTEAFFGQGTRLTVV.

This clone was detected once. This chain connects TRBV12-5 to TRBJ1-1, with TRBD1 identical over 7 bases. Germline V gene lookup returns CDR1 LGHNT and CDR2 FRNRAP. V shed 2 bases and J 4 bases; nucleotides not matched to a gene: 13. The CDR3 has 17 amino acids. The CDR3 sequence is CASGLFSYRGGSTEAFF. The CDR3 coding sequence is TGTGCTAGTGGTTTGTTTTCATACAGGGGAGGTTCCACTGAAGCTTTCTTT.

The CDR3: CASTRTLGGYNEQFF. In nucleotides, the CDR3 is TGTGCCAGCACCCGTACCCTAGGTGGCTACAATGAGCAGTTCTTC. V gene TRBV6-5 combines with J gene TRBJ2-1; no reliable D call. The CDR3 is made up of 15 amino acids. Germline assignment: CDR1 MNHEY and CDR2 SVGAGI. V was trimmed by 7 bases and J by 3 bases, leaving 16 bases between them.

This chain links TRBV5-1 with TRBJ2-5; 9 nucleotides match TRBD2. This CDR3 is built from 14 residues. The V gene end was trimmed by 4 bases and the J gene end by 5 bases; junction bases not matched to a gene: 6. Looked up from germline, CDR1 is SGHRS and CDR2 is YFSETQ. This CDR3 is CASSAGTSPETQYF. The CDR3 nucleotides read TGCGCCAGCAGCGCCGGGACTAGCCCGGAGACCCAGTACTTC.

The chain couples TRBV5-1 to TRBJ2-3, with 11 bases that match TRBD2. This CDR3 spans 15 amino acids. Germline CDR1 SGHRS, CDR2 YFSETQ. V trimming: 4 bases; J trimming: 4 bases; junction bases outside the gene matches: 5. The CDR3 here is CASSTSGSGADTQYF. CDR3 nucleotides: TGCGCCAGCAGCACTAGCGGGAGCGGGGCAGATACGCAGTATTTT.

This clone was observed once. The CDR3 region has the DNA TGTGCCAGCAGCTTAGGGGGCCTAGACTATGGCTACACCTTC. Its translation: CASSLGGLDYGYTF. The genes are TRBV7-9 and TRBJ1-2; tentative D call: TRBD1 (5 bases). The CDR3 is made up of 14 amino acids. Germline-derived CDR1 and CDR2 are SEHNR and FQNEAQ (reference sequence). Trimming stripped 1 base from V and 3 bases from J, with 9 bases between.

This clone appeared a single time. This chain links TRBV2 with TRBJ1-5; a weak D match, TRBD1 (5 bases). Germline CDR1 and CDR2: SNHLY and FYNNEI. Trimming took off 6 bases at V and 0 bases at J, with 9 bases between the two ends. This CDR3 region has 14 residues. The CDR3 is CASRGTHSNQPQHF. In DNA form, the CDR3 reads TGTGCCAGCAGAGGGACCCATAGCAATCAGCCCCAGCATTTT.

The chain uses TRBV29-1 and TRBJ2-7; D perhaps matches TRBD2 (5 bases). V lost 7 bases and J lost 4, with 20 bases in between. From germline, CDR1 is SQVTM and CDR2 ANQGSEA. The CDR3 has 14 residues. CDR3 protein: CSGPREGPSYEQYF. DNA for the CDR3: TGCAGCGGGCCCCGGGAAGGACCCTCATACGAGCAGTACTTC.